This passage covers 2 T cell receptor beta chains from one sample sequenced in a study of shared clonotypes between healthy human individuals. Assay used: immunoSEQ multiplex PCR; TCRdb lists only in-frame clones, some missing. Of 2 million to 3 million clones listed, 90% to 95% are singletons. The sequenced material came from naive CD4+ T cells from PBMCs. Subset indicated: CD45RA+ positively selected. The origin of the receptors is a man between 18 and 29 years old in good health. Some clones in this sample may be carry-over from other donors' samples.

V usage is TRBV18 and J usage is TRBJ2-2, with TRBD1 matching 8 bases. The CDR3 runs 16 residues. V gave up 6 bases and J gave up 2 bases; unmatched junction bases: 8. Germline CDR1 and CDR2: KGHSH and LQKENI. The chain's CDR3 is CASSLDRGPNTGELFF. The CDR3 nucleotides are TGTGCCAGCTCCCTCGACAGGGGTCCTAACACCGGGGAGCTGTTTTTT.

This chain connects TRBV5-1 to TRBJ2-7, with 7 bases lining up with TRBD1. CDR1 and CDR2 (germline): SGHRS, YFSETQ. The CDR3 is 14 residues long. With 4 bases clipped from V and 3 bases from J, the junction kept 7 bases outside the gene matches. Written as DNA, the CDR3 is TGCGCCAGCAGCCCGGCGACAGGGTTCTACGAGCAGTACTTC. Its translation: CASSPATGFYEQYF.